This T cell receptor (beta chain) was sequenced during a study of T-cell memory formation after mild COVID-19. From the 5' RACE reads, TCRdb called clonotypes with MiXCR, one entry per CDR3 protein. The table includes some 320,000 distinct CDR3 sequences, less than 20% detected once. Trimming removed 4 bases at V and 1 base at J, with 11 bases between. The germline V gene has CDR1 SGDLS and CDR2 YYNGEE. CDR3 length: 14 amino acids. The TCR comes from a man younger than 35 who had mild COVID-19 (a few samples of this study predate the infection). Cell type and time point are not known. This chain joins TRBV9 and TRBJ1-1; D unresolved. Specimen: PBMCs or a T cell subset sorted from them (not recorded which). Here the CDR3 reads CASSPQERNTEAFF. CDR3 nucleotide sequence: TGTGCCAGCAGCCCCCAGGAGAGGAACACTGAAGCTTTCTTT.